Sequencing of this TCR beta chain was carried out in a study of radiotherapy plus CTLA-4 blockade in lung cancer. From germline, CDR1 is LGHNA and CDR2 YNFKEQ. V dropped 3 bases and J dropped 3; count of bases not matched to a gene: 9. CDR3 length equals 17 residues. The data were produced by immunoSEQ multiplex PCR, yet TCRdb's version contains in-frame clones alone and is incomplete. Of over 85,000 clones listed, 85% to 90% were seen once; the top ten hold 4.5% to 5%. The chain recombines TRBV4-2 with TRBJ2-7, with 12 bases identical to TRBD2. The sequence was obtained from a human donor with non-small cell lung cancer that progressed on radiotherapy plus ipilimumab. This material consisted of peripheral blood, taken from a patient treated with radiotherapy plus ipilimumab. For the CDR3, the DNA is TGTGCCAGCAGCCAGGTCCCCGGGACTAGCGGGTACTACGAGCAGTACTTC. Protein product: CASSQVPGTSGYYEQYF.